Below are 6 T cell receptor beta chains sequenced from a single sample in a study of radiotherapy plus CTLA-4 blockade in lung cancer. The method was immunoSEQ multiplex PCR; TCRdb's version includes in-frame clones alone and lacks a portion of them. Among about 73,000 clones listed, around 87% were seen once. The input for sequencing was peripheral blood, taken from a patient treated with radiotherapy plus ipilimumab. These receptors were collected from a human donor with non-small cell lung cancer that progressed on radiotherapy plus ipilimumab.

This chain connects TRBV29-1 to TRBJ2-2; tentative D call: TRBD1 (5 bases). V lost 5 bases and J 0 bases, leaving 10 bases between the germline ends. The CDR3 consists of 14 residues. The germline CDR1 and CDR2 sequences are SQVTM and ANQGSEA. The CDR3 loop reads CSVRQSANTGELFF. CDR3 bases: TGCAGCGTTAGACAGTCCGCGAACACCGGGGAGCTGTTTTTT.

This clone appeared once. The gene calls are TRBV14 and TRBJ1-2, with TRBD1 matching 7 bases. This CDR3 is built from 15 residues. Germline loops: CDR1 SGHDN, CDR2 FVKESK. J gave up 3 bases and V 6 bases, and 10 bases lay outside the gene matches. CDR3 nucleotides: TGTGCCAGCAGTAGGGGGCCTCATCGGGACTATGGCTACACCTTC. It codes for CASSRGPHRDYGYTF.

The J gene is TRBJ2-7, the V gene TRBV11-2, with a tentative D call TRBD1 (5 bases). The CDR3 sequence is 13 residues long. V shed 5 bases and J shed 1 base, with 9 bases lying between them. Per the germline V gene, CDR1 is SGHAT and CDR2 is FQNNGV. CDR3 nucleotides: TGTGCCAGCAGCCCAAGGGGTTCCTACGAGCAGTACTTC. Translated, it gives CASSPRGSYEQYF. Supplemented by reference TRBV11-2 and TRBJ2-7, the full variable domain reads EAGVAQSPRYKIIEKRQSVAFWCNPISGHATLYWYQQILGQGPKLLIQFQNNGVVDDSQLPKDRFSAERLKGVDSTLKIQPAKLEDSAVYLCASSPRGSYEQYFGPGTRLTVT.

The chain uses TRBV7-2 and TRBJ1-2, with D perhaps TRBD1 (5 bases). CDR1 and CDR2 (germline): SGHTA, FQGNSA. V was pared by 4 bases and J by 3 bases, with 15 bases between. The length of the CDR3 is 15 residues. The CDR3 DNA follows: TGTGCCAGCAGCTCCCCTAGGACGGGACACTATGGCTACACCTTC. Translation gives CASSSPRTGHYGYTF.

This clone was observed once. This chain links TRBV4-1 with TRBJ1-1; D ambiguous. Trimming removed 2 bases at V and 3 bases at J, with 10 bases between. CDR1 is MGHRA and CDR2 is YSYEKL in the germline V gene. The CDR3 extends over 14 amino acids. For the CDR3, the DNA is TGCGCCAGCAGCCAATCGGACGGATACACTGAAGCTTTCTTT. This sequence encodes CASSQSDGYTEAFF.

As DNA, the CDR3 is TGTGCCAGCGACCAGAGCTCCTACAATGAGCAGTTCTTC. This codes for CASDQSSYNEQFF. The chain combines TRBV2 with TRBJ2-1; D call uncertain. This CDR3 has 13 amino acids. Trimming shortened V by 8 bases and J by 0 bases, and 8 bases separated the two germline ends. Germline assignment: CDR1 SNHLY and CDR2 FYNNEI. Full variable domain (rest looked up from reference TRBV2 and TRBJ2-1): EPEVTQTPSHQVTQMGQEVILRCVPISNHLYFYWYRQILGQKVEFLVSFYNNEISEKSEIFDDQFSVERPDGSNFTLKIRSTKLEDSAMYFCASDQSSYNEQFFGPGTRLTVL.